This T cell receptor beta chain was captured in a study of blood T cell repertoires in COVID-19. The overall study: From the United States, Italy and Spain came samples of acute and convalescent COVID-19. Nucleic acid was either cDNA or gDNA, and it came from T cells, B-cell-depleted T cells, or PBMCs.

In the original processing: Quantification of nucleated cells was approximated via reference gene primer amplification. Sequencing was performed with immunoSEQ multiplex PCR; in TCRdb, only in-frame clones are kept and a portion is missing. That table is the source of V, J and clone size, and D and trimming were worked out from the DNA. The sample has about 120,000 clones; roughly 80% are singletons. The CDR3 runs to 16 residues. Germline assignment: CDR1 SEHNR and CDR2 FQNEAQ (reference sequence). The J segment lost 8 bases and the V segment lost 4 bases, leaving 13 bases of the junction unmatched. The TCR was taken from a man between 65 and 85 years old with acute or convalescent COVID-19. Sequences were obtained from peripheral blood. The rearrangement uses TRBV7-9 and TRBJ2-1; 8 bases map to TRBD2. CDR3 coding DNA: TGTGCCAGCAGCTCCCTCGGTGCGGGAGGCCCAGATGAGCAGTTCTTC. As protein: CASSSLGAGGPDEQFF.